These 14 T cell receptor beta chains share one sample of origin, sequenced in a study of early T cells in non-severe SARS-CoV-2 infection. TCRdb re-derived calls from the 5' RACE reads in MiXCR, one entry per CDR3 protein. Of approximately 65,000 distinct CDR3 sequences listed, more than 9% are singletons. The sequencing input was whole blood. The receptors were sampled from an adult who was a healthcare worker with PCR-confirmed SARS-CoV-2 infection or an uninfected control (not recorded which).

This clonotype was seen many times. This chain uses TRBV7-6 with TRBJ1-3; D unclear. CDR1 and CDR2 (germline): SGHVS, FNYEAQ. The length of the CDR3 is 14 residues. The V gene lost 4 bases and the J gene lost 0 bases, with 7 bases spanning the gap. The CDR3 reads CASSSPHSGNTIYF. The CDR3 DNA sequence: TGTGCCAGCAGCTCCCCTCACTCTGGAAACACCATATATTTT.

V gene TRBV11-3 combines with J gene TRBJ2-4; D is undetermined. The germline V gene has CDR1 SGHNT and CDR2 YENEEA. CDR3 length equals 14 residues. The V and J ends lost 4 bases and 2 bases respectively, with 9 bases between them. This chain's CDR3 is CASSSTATKNIQYF. CDR3 sequence (DNA): TGTGCCAGCAGCTCTACAGCCACCAAAAACATTCAGTACTTC.

The chain combines TRBV6-5 with TRBJ2-7; 9 positions agree with TRBD2. This CDR3 spans 14 amino acids. V dropped 2 bases and J dropped 3; count of bases not matched to a gene: 2. CDR1 is MNHEY and CDR2 is SVGAGI in the germline V gene. DNA of the CDR3: TGTGCCAGCAGTTACGTAGCGGGGGACTACGAGCAGTACTTC. It is translated as CASSYVAGDYEQYF.

Ten or more counts support this clonotype. The chain links TRBV11-2 to TRBJ2-4; the D gene could be TRBD1 or TRBD2 (5 bases each). This CDR3 has 15 residues. Germline V lookup: CDR1 SGHAT, CDR2 FQNNGV. V lost 3 bases to trimming and J lost 0 bases, with 9 bases between them. The CDR3 protein is CASSFPGLAKNIQYF. In nucleotides, the CDR3 is TGTGCCAGCAGCTTCCCGGGGCTAGCCAAAAACATTCAGTACTTC. The entire variable domain, with the rest obtained from reference TRBV11-2 and TRBJ2-4, is as follows: EAGVAQSPRYKIIEKRQSVAFWCNPISGHATLYWYQQILGQGPKLLIQFQNNGVVDDSQLPKDRFSAERLKGVDSTLKIQPAKLEDSAVYLCASSFPGLAKNIQYFGAGTRLSVL.

In its sample, this clonotype was seen many times. The chain employs TRBV7-2 and TRBJ2-3; TRBD2 aligns across 9 bases. Per germline, CDR1 SGHTA and CDR2 FQGNSA. The CDR3 contains 16 residues. With V trimmed by 3 bases and J by 1 base, 5 bases remained unmatched. In DNA form, the CDR3 reads TGTGCCAGCAGCTTCGGTTTAGCGGGGGGCACAGATACGCAGTATTTT. It codes for CASSFGLAGGTDTQYF.

This clonotype appeared many times. The chain combines TRBV20-1 with TRBJ1-2, with a weak D call TRBD1 (6 bases). CDR1 and CDR2 from the germline V gene are DFQATT and SNEGSKA (reference sequence). The CDR3 has 11 residues. The CDR3: CRARGLNGYTF. CDR3 nucleotide sequence: TGCAGGGCCAGGGGTTTAAATGGCTACACCTTC.

In this sample, this clonotype turned up many times. J is TRBJ2-1 and V is TRBV6-1; either TRBD1 or TRBD2 may fit D (5 bases each). This CDR3 region has 13 residues. CDR1 and CDR2 from the germline V gene are MNHNS and SASEGT. V gave up 5 bases and J gave up 8 bases, with 13 bases separating them. DNA of the CDR3: TGTGCCAGCAGTTATTCTCAGGGAGATGAGCAGTTCTTC. It translates to CASSYSQGDEQFF.

The genes are TRBV3-1 and TRBJ2-1, with no clear D. CDR3 size: 16 residues. CDR1 is LGHDT, CDR2 YNNKEL, per germline (reference sequence). Trimming removed 0 bases from V and 2 bases from J, with 11 bases in between. CDR3 region: CASSQDWRAPYNEQFF. The DNA for the CDR3 is TGTGCCAGCAGCCAAGATTGGAGAGCGCCCTACAATGAGCAGTTCTTC.

This clonotype was picked up a small number of times. This chain uses TRBV7-6 with TRBJ2-7, with D unclear. The CDR3 loop spans 13 amino acids. Deletions cut 1 base from V and 7 bases from J, with 11 bases between. Looked up from germline, CDR1 is SGHVS and CDR2 is FNYEAQ. DNA of the CDR3: TGTGCCAGCAGCTTAGGTGAAGTAGGGGAGCAGTACTTC. Its translation: CASSLGEVGEQYF. Based on the CDR3 plus reference TRBV7-6 and TRBJ2-7, the full variable domain is GAGVSQSPRYKVTKRGQDVALRCDPISGHVSLYWYRQALGQGPEFLTYFNYEAQQDKSGLPNDRFSAERPEGSISTLTIQRTEQRDSAMYRCASSLGEVGEQYFGPGTRLTVT.

This clonotype was detected many times. At one end the junction does not follow the germline gene, possibly because of a read error. The chain combines TRBV30 with TRBJ2-7, with 8 bases aligning to TRBD2. Germline V gene sequence: CDR1 GTSNPN, CDR2 SVGIG (reference sequence). This CDR3 contains 17 residues. The CDR3 here is CASSRLTGGLRSYEQYF. Written as DNA, the CDR3 is TGTGCCTCGAGTAGGCTGACGGGGGGGCTTAGGTCCTACGAGCAGTACTTC.

The chain joins TRBV2 to TRBJ2-3, with D perhaps assigned TRBD1 or TRBD2 (5 bases each). This CDR3 has 15 amino acids. The germline V and J ends were trimmed by 1 base and 0 bases, with 8 bases remaining between them. Germline V lookup: CDR1 SNHLY, CDR2 FYNNEI. DNA of the CDR3: TGTGCCAGCAGTGAAGACGGGGCTAGCACAGATACGCAGTATTTT. Translation gives CASSEDGASTDTQYF.

The sample holds a few counts of this clonotype. This chain joins TRBV5-1 and TRBJ1-2, with 7 bases that match TRBD1. Germline CDR1 reads SGHRS; CDR2 reads YFSETQ. The CDR3 length is 14 residues. V shed 0 bases, J shed 4 bases, and the junction held 3 bases outside the gene matches. CDR3 DNA sequence: TGCGCCAGCAGCTTGGAGGGGGCCGGCTATGGCTACACCTTC. Its protein is CASSLEGAGYGYTF.

This clonotype was seen at least ten times. The V call is TRBV20-1, the J call TRBJ2-1; D is undetermined. There are 12 residues in the CDR3. Germline V gene data show CDR1 as DFQATT and CDR2 as SNEGSKA (reference sequence). V gave up 5 bases and J gave up 3 bases, with 8 bases separating them. The CDR3 nucleotides read TGCAGTGCTTCGGACCACTACAATGAGCAGTTCTTC. Its translation is CSASDHYNEQFF.

This clonotype occurred many times. The rearrangement uses TRBV7-8 and TRBJ2-5; no firm D call. In germline, CDR1 is SGHVS, CDR2 FQNEAQ. The V and J ends lost 0 bases and 7 bases respectively, with 15 bases between them. The CDR3 has 15 amino acids. CDR3 in amino acids: CASSLAVGLKGTQYF. DNA of the CDR3: TGTGCCAGCAGCTTAGCGGTTGGTCTAAAGGGGACCCAGTACTTC.